Presented here are 14 T cell receptor beta chains from one specimen sequenced in a study of blood T cell repertoires in COVID-19. Profiling relied on immunoSEQ multiplex PCR, and the TCRdb table lists in-frame clones only, not all of them. Of under 500,000 clones in the sample, 87% were seen once. Sequencing input: PBMCs or T cells enriched from blood (not recorded which). The source of these receptors is a young woman with acute COVID-19.

V and J are TRBV25-1 and TRBJ1-2; D ambiguous. With 5 bases removed from V and 8 bases from J, the gap between germline ends came to 15 bases. The germline V gene encodes CDR1 MGHDK and CDR2 SYGVNS. This CDR3 is built from 13 residues. CDR3 residues: CASSTPRGEGYTF. As DNA, the CDR3 is TGTGCCAGCAGTACCCCTCGTGGGGAGGGCTACACCTTC.

This clone occurred a few times. The chain joins TRBV12-5 to TRBJ1-1, with D uncertain. This CDR3 is built from 13 residues. V lost 4 bases, J lost 3 bases, and 9 bases lay in between. Germline loops: CDR1 LGHNT, CDR2 FRNRAP. CDR3 coding DNA: TGTGCTAGTGGTTCGCGGCAAGACACTGAAGCTTTCTTT. Translation: CASGSRQDTEAFF.

The V and J genes are TRBV2 and TRBJ1-2; TRBD1 matches 7 bases. J gave up 5 bases and V 5 bases, and 5 bases lay outside the gene matches. The V gene's germline CDR1 is SNHLY and CDR2 FYNNEI. CDR3 length: 13 residues. The CDR3 nucleotides are TGTGCCAGCAGTCGGGACAGCAAATATGGCTACACCTTC. Protein: CASSRDSKYGYTF.

The chain is built from TRBV7-8 and TRBJ2-1, with a tentative D call TRBD2 (5 bases). The CDR3 covers 16 residues. V was pared by 1 base and J by 2 bases, with 12 bases between. The germline V gene encodes CDR1 SGHVS and CDR2 FQNEAQ. The DNA for the CDR3 is TGTGCCAGCAGCTTAGTGACGGGATCGGCCTACAATGAGCAGTTCTTC. This codes for CASSLVTGSAYNEQFF.

The chain couples TRBV4-1 to TRBJ1-1, with 7 bases matching TRBD1. The CDR3 is made up of 14 amino acids. Trimming took 0 bases from V and 3 from J; bases not matched to a gene: 1. Germline CDR1 and CDR2: MGHRA and YSYEKL. The CDR3, as DNA: TGCGCCAGCAGCCAAGACAGGGGGTACACTGAAGCTTTCTTT. Translation: CASSQDRGYTEAFF.

This chain joins TRBV5-5 and TRBJ2-3; 7 bases align to TRBD1. The CDR3 covers 15 residues. Germline loops: CDR1 SGHKS, CDR2 YYEKEE (reference sequence). V was pared by 4 bases and J by 1 base, with 6 bases of the junction left unmatched. CDR3 residues: CASSLQDRRTDTQYF. The CDR3, as DNA: TGTGCCAGCAGCCTCCAGGACAGGCGCACAGATACGCAGTATTTT.

V gene TRBV28 combines with J gene TRBJ1-5, with D possibly matching TRBD1 (5 bases). V lost 3 bases and J 1 base, leaving 19 bases between the germline ends. Germline CDR1 and CDR2: MDHEN and SYDVKM. The CDR3 spans 18 residues. The CDR3: CASSFQGRPYVSNQPQHF. CDR3 nucleotides: TGTGCCAGCAGTTTCCAGGGAAGGCCGTACGTGAGCAATCAGCCCCAGCATTTT.

This chain uses TRBV7-2 with TRBJ2-5; the match to TRBD2 covers 7 bases. The CDR3 has 14 amino acids. The V and J ends lost 5 bases and 2 bases, in that order; junction bases with no gene match: 5. The germline V gene has CDR1 SGHTA and CDR2 FQGNSA. The CDR3 sequence: CASSRDYIQETQYF. The DNA for the CDR3 is TGTGCCAGCAGCCGGGACTACATTCAAGAGACCCAGTACTTC. The full variable domain, rest sourced from reference TRBV7-2 and TRBJ2-5, is GAGVSQSPSNKVTEKGKDVELRCDPISGHTALYWYRQSLGQGLEFLIYFQGNSAPDKSGLPSDRFSAERTGGSVSTLTIQRTQQEDSAVYLCASSRDYIQETQYFGPGTRLLVL.

The chain is built from TRBV28 and TRBJ2-7, with 12 bases matching TRBD1. Per the germline V gene, CDR1 is MDHEN and CDR2 is SYDVKM. J was trimmed by 6 bases and V by 6 bases; bases with no gene match: 9. The CDR3 is 15 residues long. The CDR3: CASSPAGQGAREQYF. The CDR3 DNA sequence: TGTGCCAGCAGCCCGGCGGGACAGGGGGCTCGCGAGCAGTACTTC. Together with reference TRBV28 and TRBJ2-7, the CDR3 gives the full variable domain: DVKVTQSSRYLVKRTGEKVFLECVQDMDHENMFWYRQDPGLGLRLIYFSYDVKMKEKGDIPEGYSVSREKKERFSLILESASTNQTSMYLCASSPAGQGAREQYFGPGTRLTVT.

This clone was detected only a few times. V usage is TRBV5-4 and J usage is TRBJ1-6; D is possibly TRBD1 (6 bases). The CDR3 has 15 amino acids. Germline-derived CDR1 and CDR2 are SGHNT and YYREEE (reference sequence). V was trimmed by 0 bases and J by 9 bases, leaving 13 bases between them. The CDR3 DNA sequence: TGTGCCAGCAGCTTGGGCCAGGGGTTAAGTTCACCCCTCCACTTT. This translates into CASSLGQGLSSPLHF.

The table lists this clone with a few counts. V and J are TRBV12-3 or TRBV12-4 and TRBJ2-7; no clear D. The CDR3 is 12 residues long. V was trimmed by 6 bases and J by 3 bases, leaving 9 bases between them. CDR3: CASRQSNYEQYF. The CDR3 coding sequence is TGTGCCAGCAGACAGTCGAACTACGAGCAGTACTTC.

This chain uses TRBV5-6 with TRBJ1-1; TRBD1 matches at 10 bases. Germline V gives CDR1 SGHDT, CDR2 YYEEEE. V was clipped by 4 bases and J by 11 bases; unmatched bases: 14. The CDR3 totals 15 residues. CDR3 sequence: CASSPGTGAAMKAFF. CDR3 nucleotides: TGTGCCAGCAGCCCCGGGACAGGGGCGGCCATGAAGGCTTTCTTT.

The chain's CDR3 is CASRGTSGGFYEQYF. In nucleotides, the CDR3 is TGTGCCAGCAGAGGGACTAGCGGGGGGTTCTACGAGCAGTACTTC. V gene TRBV6-5 combines with J gene TRBJ2-7, with 15 bases lining up with TRBD2. V shed 6 bases and J 3 bases; nucleotides not matched to a gene: 3. The CDR3 has 15 residues. The germline gives CDR1 MNHEY, CDR2 SVGAGI.

This sequence joins TRBV7-3 and TRBJ2-5, with TRBD1 as a possible D gene (6 bases). Trimming took off 3 bases at V and 2 bases at J, with 7 bases between the two ends. Germline V gene data show CDR1 as SGHTA and CDR2 as FQGTGA. The CDR3 extends over 13 amino acids. The CDR3 loop reads CASSFTGQETQYF. In nucleotides, the CDR3 is TGTGCCAGCAGCTTTACAGGGCAAGAGACCCAGTACTTC.